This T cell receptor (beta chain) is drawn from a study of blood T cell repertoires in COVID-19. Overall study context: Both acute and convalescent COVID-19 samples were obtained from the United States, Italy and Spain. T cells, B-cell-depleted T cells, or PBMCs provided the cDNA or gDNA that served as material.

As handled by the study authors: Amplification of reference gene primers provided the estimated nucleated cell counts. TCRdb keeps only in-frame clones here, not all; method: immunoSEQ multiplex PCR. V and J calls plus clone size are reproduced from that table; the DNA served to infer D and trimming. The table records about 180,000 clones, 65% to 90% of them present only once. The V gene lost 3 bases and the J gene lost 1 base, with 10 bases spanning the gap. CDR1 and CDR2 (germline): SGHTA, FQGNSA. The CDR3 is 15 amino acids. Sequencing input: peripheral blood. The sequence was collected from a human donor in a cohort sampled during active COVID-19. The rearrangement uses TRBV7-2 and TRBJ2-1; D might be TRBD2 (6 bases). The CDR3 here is CASSLGTASYNEQFF. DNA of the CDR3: TGTGCCAGCAGCTTGGGGACTGCATCCTACAATGAGCAGTTCTTC. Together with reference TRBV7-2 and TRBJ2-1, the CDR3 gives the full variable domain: GAGVSQSPSNKVTEKGKDVELRCDPISGHTALYWYRQSLGQGLEFLIYFQGNSAPDKSGLPSDRFSAERTGGSVSTLTIQRTQQEDSAVYLCASSLGTASYNEQFFGPGTRLTVL.